This is a list of T cell receptor beta chains from one sample in a study of a mutant IDH1 vaccine in newly diagnosed glioma. The antigens for these receptors are not known. Data came from immunoSEQ multiplex PCR; TCRdb stores just in-frame clones and leaves some out. The sample yields roughly 19,000 clones, around 80% seen once. Sample: PBMCs, taken from a glioma patient whose treatment included an IDH1 peptide vaccine. The receptors originated from a man younger than 45 with glioma. CDR3s include the opening cysteine and the closing phenylalanine or tryptophan. D genes are given only for firm matches. Size tells how often a clone was seen (once, few, many) or the class of an expanded clone, and some rows leave it out.

-,TRBJ2-2,-,TRBV6-6,TGTGCCAGCACCACGGGCGGGGAGCTGTTTTTT,CASTTGGELFF
-,TRBJ1-2,-,TRBV30,TGTGCCTGGAGTGGGGGGGACGTCTATGGCTACACCTTC,CAWSGGDVYGYTF
-,TRBJ2-4,TRBD2,TRBV11-2,TGTGCCAGCAGCTTAGTAGCGGGAGTAGCCAAAAACATTCAGTACTTC,CASSLVAGVAKNIQYF
-,TRBJ2-1,-,TRBV27,TGTGCCAGCAGGCCACCTCCGAACATCTACAATGAGCAGTTCTTC,CASRPPPNIYNEQFF
-,TRBJ2-3,-,TRBV2,TGTGCCAGCAGTCGTAGCGGCCGCACAGATACGCAGTATTTT,CASSRSGRTDTQYF
-,TRBJ1-1,-,TRBV30,TGTGCCTGGAAGCAGGGTTGGACTGAAGCTTTCTTT,CAWKQGWTEAFF
-,TRBJ2-3,TRBD2,TRBV2,TGTGCCAGCAGTGAAGCCCCCCCACTAGCGGGACTTAGCACAGATACGCAGTATTTT,CASSEAPPLAGLSTDTQYF
once,TRBJ1-2,-,TRBV4-1,TGCGCCAGCAGCCAAGAAACAAGCTACGCGGGCTATGGCTACACCTTC,CASSQETSYAGYGYTF
-,TRBJ1-2,TRBD1,TRBV12-5,TGTGCTAGTGCGACAGGGTTTGCTAACTATGGCTACACCTTC,CASATGFANYGYTF
-,TRBJ1-3,-,TRBV6-5,TGTGCCAGCAGTTCCCCTGGAAACACCATATATTTT,CASSSPGNTIYF
-,TRBJ2-7,TRBD1,TRBV4-1,TGCGCCAGCAGCCAGTGGGACAGAATCTCCTACGAGCAGTACTTC,CASSQWDRISYEQYF
few,TRBJ1-1,-,TRBV19,TGTGCCAGTAGTATACAGGGGCGCATGAACACTGAAGCTTTCTTT,CASSIQGRMNTEAFF
-,TRBJ2-7,-,TRBV6-5,TGTGCCAGCAGTTACTCGGGGGCGGGAGCTGTTTACGAGCAGTACTTC,CASSYSGAGAVYEQYF
-,TRBJ2-2,-,TRBV5-1,TGCGCCAGCAGCATCGAAGGCTCCAACACCGGGGGGCTGTTTTTT,CASSIEGSNTGGLFF
-,TRBJ1-2,TRBD1,TRBV27,TGTGCCAGCAGTGACACCGGGACAGGGTTTTATGGCTACACCTTC,CASSDTGTGFYGYTF
-,TRBJ2-7,TRBD2,TRBV9,TGTGCCAGCAGCGTAGACTCTTCCGGACTAGCGGCCTACGAGCAGTACTTC,CASSVDSSGLAAYEQYF
-,TRBJ1-2,-,TRBV4-1,TGCGCCAGCAGCCAAGGTAACAGGGACTATGGCTACACCTTC,CASSQGNRDYGYTF
-,TRBJ1-1,-,TRBV18,TGTGCCAGCTCACGGGCGCAGAGCACTGAAGCTTTCTTT,CASSRAQSTEAFF
-,TRBJ2-7,TRBD1,TRBV4-1,TGCGCCAGCAGCCTTCAGGGGGTCCCCTCCTACGAGCAGTACTTC,CASSLQGVPSYEQYF
-,TRBJ1-2,TRBD1,TRBV6-5,TGTGCCAGCAGTTACGACAGGGTGGATGGCTACACCTTC,CASSYDRVDGYTF
-,TRBJ2-1,TRBD1,TRBV6-1,TGTGCCAGCAGCCCGACAGGGGGAACGCAGTTCTTC,CASSPTGGTQFF
-,TRBJ1-4,-,TRBV9,TGTGCCAGCAGCGCCCAGACAGAAAATGAAAAACTGTTTTTT,CASSAQTENEKLFF
-,TRBJ1-5,-,TRBV30,TGTGCCTGGAGTCAAGGGCCCGATCAGCCCCAGCATTTT,CAWSQGPDQPQHF
-,TRBJ2-1,-,TRBV6-5,TGTGCCAGCAGTTACGTAACGGCCACCTACAATGAGCAGTTCTTC,CASSYVTATYNEQFF
-,TRBJ1-1,-,TRBV6-1,TGTGCCACCTCCGGCGGGGTTAACACTGAAGCTTTCTTT,CATSGGVNTEAFF
few,TRBJ1-1,TRBD1,TRBV25-1,TGTGCCAGCAGTGACGTGGACAGGGGTTACACTGAAGCTTTCTTT,CASSDVDRGYTEAFF
once,TRBJ2-2,-,TRBV25-1,TGTGCCAGCAGTAAGACAGGGAACACCGGGGAGCTGTTTTTT,CASSKTGNTGELFF
-,TRBJ2-1,TRBD2,TRBV14,TGTGCCAGCAGCCCAAGAACTAGCGGCCTCTACAATGAGCAGTTCTTC,CASSPRTSGLYNEQFF
-,TRBJ1-2,-,TRBV27,TGTGCCAGCAGTTTACGCGGGGTTTCGGACTATGGCTACACCTTC,CASSLRGVSDYGYTF
-,TRBJ1-2,-,TRBV7-2,TGTGCCAGCAGCTTAGTTCGGGGGGCTTGGGGCTACACCTTC,CASSLVRGAWGYTF
-,TRBJ2-7,-,TRBV10-3,TGTGCCATCAGTTTAGGGAACGAGCAGTACTTC,CAISLGNEQYF
-,TRBJ2-2,TRBD1,TRBV5-1,TGCGCCAGCAGCCAAACAGGGGGGTCCACCGGGGAGCTGTTTTTT,CASSQTGGSTGELFF
-,TRBJ2-3,-,TRBV2,TGTGCCAGCAGTCGCGCCGGGAAGACAGATACGCAGTATTTT,CASSRAGKTDTQYF
-,TRBJ2-2,TRBD2,TRBV30,TGTGCCTGGACCCCCGGGACTACCTCGACCGGGGAGCTGTTTTTT,CAWTPGTTSTGELFF
-,TRBJ2-1,TRBD1,TRBV18,TGTGCCAGCTCACGACAGGGTACCGATGAGCAGTTCTTC,CASSRQGTDEQFF
-,TRBJ1-6,-,TRBV2,TGTGCCAGCAGTGATCAAACCGGTTCACCCCTCCACTTT,CASSDQTGSPLHF
-,TRBJ1-3,-,TRBV19,TGTGCCAGTAGTATAGGTTGGAGGGGGGAGCATGCCAATGGAAACACCATATATTTT,CASSIGWRGEHANGNTIYF
-,TRBJ1-5,-,TRBV7-9,TGTGCCAGCAGCTTAATGGGTAAGCCCCAGCATTTT,CASSLMGKPQHF
-,TRBJ2-7,-,TRBV6-6,TGTGCCAGCAGTCCCGGACGGACCTACGAGCAGTACTTC,CASSPGRTYEQYF
-,TRBJ2-1,-,TRBV5-1,TGCGCCAGCAGCTTGGGCGAGTTAGAGGAGCAGTTCTTC,CASSLGELEEQFF
-,TRBJ2-1,-,TRBV7-2,TGTGCCAGCAGCTTAGCGGGCGGGACAGTCAATGAGCAGTTCTTC,CASSLAGGTVNEQFF
-,TRBJ2-1,TRBD2,TRBV6-1,TGTGCCAGCAGTGACGAGGATACTAGCGGGAGAAGTGAGCAGTTCTTC,CASSDEDTSGRSEQFF
few,TRBJ1-1,-,TRBV2,TGTGCCAGCAGTGACAGGGAGAACACTGAAGCTTTCTTT,CASSDRENTEAFF
-,TRBJ2-5,TRBD1,TRBV19,TGTGCCAGTAGTCTACCCGGGACAGGGGTGACCCAGTACTTC,CASSLPGTGVTQYF
-,TRBJ1-5,-,TRBV4-1,TGCGCCAGCAGCCCGTGGGGGGGCAATCAGCCCCAGCATTTT,CASSPWGGNQPQHF
-,TRBJ2-1,TRBD1,TRBV6-4,TGTGCCAGCAGTCCATTCATCTCCGGGACAGATTTTTACAATGAGCAGTTCTTC,CASSPFISGTDFYNEQFF
-,TRBJ1-5,-,TRBV19,TGTGCCAGTAGCCCACAGCAACAGCCCCAGCATTTT,CASSPQQQPQHF
once,TRBJ1-3,-,TRBV9,TGTGCCAGCAGCGCAACAGGGACGAGCTCTGGAAACACCATATATTTT,CASSATGTSSGNTIYF
once,TRBJ1-1,-,TRBV18,TGTGCCAGCTCACCACCAGGGAGCGTGGCTGAAGCTTTCTTT,CASSPPGSVAEAFF
-,TRBJ2-3,-,TRBV18,TGTGCCAGCTCACCAGGAGAGGAGGGCCCGGTCCCAGATACGCAGTATTTT,CASSPGEEGPVPDTQYF
-,TRBJ1-4,-,TRBV7-8,TGTGCCAGCCAGATGGGTGCAACTAATGAAAAACTGTTTTTT,CASQMGATNEKLFF
-,TRBJ2-7,TRBD2,TRBV5-6,TGTGCCAGCAGCTTGCCTAGCGGCTACGAGCAGTACTTC,CASSLPSGYEQYF
-,TRBJ2-1,TRBD2,TRBV4-1,TGCGCCAGCAGCATGACTAGCGGGAGCTTCGGAGATGAGCAGTTCTTC,CASSMTSGSFGDEQFF
-,TRBJ1-5,-,TRBV7-9,TGTGCCAGCAGCGTTGGGGGGGGCAATCAGCCCCAGCATTTT,CASSVGGGNQPQHF
-,TRBJ1-1,-,TRBV2,TGTGCCAGCAGTGTGGCGGGCTGGACTGAAGCTTTCTTT,CASSVAGWTEAFF
-,TRBJ1-2,TRBD1,TRBV6-5,TGTGCCAGCAGTTACTCCCAGGGGGAAAATGGCTACACCTTC,CASSYSQGENGYTF
-,TRBJ1-1,TRBD1,TRBV11-2,TGTGCCAGCAGCTTGCCCCAACCAGAGGACAGGAAAGCTTTCTTT,CASSLPQPEDRKAFF
medium-sized,TRBJ1-2,TRBD1,TRBV7-2,TGTGCCAGCAGCTCCGGACAGGGCTATGGCTACACCTTC,CASSSGQGYGYTF
-,TRBJ1-6,-,TRBV30,TGTGCCTGGGGAGGAAATTCACCCCTCCACTTT,CAWGGNSPLHF